Below are 20 T cell receptor beta chains sequenced from a single sample in a study of blood T cell repertoires in COVID-19. Clones were sequenced by immunoSEQ multiplex PCR, and TCRdb holds only the in-frame ones, with some missing. The table shows about 150,000 clones, with about 85% occurring only once. The sample comprised PBMCs or T cells enriched from blood (not recorded which). Every receptor here comes from a woman aged 40 to 50 who had recovered from COVID-19.

V and J are TRBV5-1 and TRBJ2-5, with 10 bases lining up with TRBD1. V shed 2 bases, J shed 3 bases, and the junction held 4 bases outside the gene matches. Germline V gene sequence: CDR1 SGHRS, CDR2 YFSETQ. The length of the CDR3 is 15 residues. The CDR3 here is CASSFQTGGEETQYF. The CDR3 bases are TGCGCCAGCAGCTTCCAGACAGGGGGCGAAGAGACCCAGTACTTC.

The chain has TRBV6-1 and TRBJ1-1; 8 positions match TRBD1. V lost 8 bases to trimming and J lost 3 bases; unmatched junction nucleotides: 5. The CDR3 extends over 13 amino acids. CDR1 is MNHNS and CDR2 is SASEGT in the germline V gene. In nucleotides, the CDR3 is TGTGCCAGCTTACAGGGGGGGGACACTGAAGCTTTCTTT. It codes for CASLQGGDTEAFF.

This chain links TRBV5-1 with TRBJ2-7, with 7 bases lining up with TRBD1. The length of the CDR3 is 16 residues. V was pared by 0 bases and J by 3 bases, with 9 bases of the junction left unmatched. Germline values: CDR1 SGHRS, CDR2 YFSETQ. CDR3 sequence (DNA): TGCGCCAGCAGCTTGGACGTAGGGACAGCGAACTACGAGCAGTACTTC. This codes for CASSLDVGTANYEQYF.

The rearrangement links TRBV4-2 to TRBJ1-1; a possible D gene is TRBD1 (6 bases). The CDR3 length is 15 residues. Germline V gene data show CDR1 as LGHNA and CDR2 as YNFKEQ. V was shortened by 4 bases and J by 3 bases, with 15 bases between the two germline ends. As DNA, the CDR3 is TGTGCCAGCAGCCCACCAGGGGCGGTGGACACTGAAGCTTTCTTT. Translating it yields CASSPPGAVDTEAFF.

In DNA, the CDR3 is TGTGCCAGCAGCTTAGGTTCGGGATCTGGTGGAAACACCATATATTTT. It yields the protein CASSLGSGSGGNTIYF. The genes are TRBV7-6 and TRBJ1-3, with D unclear. The CDR3 covers 16 residues. Germline V lookup: CDR1 SGHVS, CDR2 FNYEAQ. V was shortened by 1 base and J by 3 bases, with 13 bases between the two germline ends.

The chain joins TRBV15 to TRBJ1-1; D may be TRBD1 (6 bases). The CDR3 is 14 residues long. Germline assignment: CDR1 LNHNV and CDR2 YYDKDF (reference sequence). Trimming took off 0 bases at V and 3 bases at J, with 8 bases between the two ends. The CDR3 DNA reads as TGTGCCACCAGCAGAGAGGCAGGGGACACTGAAGCTTTCTTT. This sequence encodes CATSREAGDTEAFF.

The chain links TRBV11-3 to TRBJ2-1; D unclear. V lost 0 bases, J lost 8 bases, and 11 bases lay in between. CDR1 is SGHNT, CDR2 YENEEA, per germline. The CDR3 covers 14 residues. DNA of the CDR3: TGTGCCAGCAGCTTAGATCCGCCAGGCCATGAGCAGTTCTTC. Translating gives CASSLDPPGHEQFF.

This chain links TRBV5-1 with TRBJ2-2; 11 nucleotides agree with TRBD2. Germline values: CDR1 SGHRS, CDR2 YFSETQ. This CDR3 has 17 amino acids. Losses at the gene ends were 2 bases for V and 5 bases for J; bases not matched to a gene: 8. For the CDR3, the DNA is TGCGCCAGCAGCTTACCTTTAGCGGGGGGGCGAACCGGGGAGCTGTTTTTT. Translating gives CASSLPLAGGRTGELFF.

The chain employs TRBV28 and TRBJ2-1; D is possibly TRBD2 (7 bases). V lost 1 base and J 5 bases, leaving 15 bases between the germline ends. Germline-derived CDR1 and CDR2 are MDHEN and SYDVKM. This CDR3 is built from 16 residues. The CDR3, as DNA: TGTGCCAGCAGTTTATCCCTAGGGGGGGCCCACAATGAGCAGTTCTTC. Its protein product is CASSLSLGGAHNEQFF.

The chain recombines TRBV4-1 with TRBJ2-3; TRBD1 matches at 10 bases. The germline gives CDR1 MGHRA, CDR2 YSYEKL. The CDR3 is 15 residues long. The J segment lost 4 bases and the V segment lost 4 bases, leaving 5 bases of the junction unmatched. The CDR3 nucleotides read TGCGCCAGCAGCCCGGACAGGGGGACGTCAGATACGCAGTATTTT. This sequence encodes CASSPDRGTSDTQYF.

J is TRBJ1-1 and V is TRBV3-1 (or the pseudogene TRBV3-2); the D gene is possibly TRBD1 (6 bases). This CDR3 contains 15 residues. With 5 bases removed from V and 0 bases from J, the gap between germline ends came to 13 bases. The germline V gene encodes CDR1 LGHDT and CDR2 YNNKEL (reference sequence). The CDR3 here is CASSFAGGMNTEAFF. The CDR3 nucleotides read TGTGCCAGCAGCTTTGCGGGGGGCATGAACACTGAAGCTTTCTTT.

The CDR3 protein is CASSESLTDEKLFF. CDR3 DNA: TGTGCCAGCAGTGAGAGTCTAACAGATGAAAAACTGTTTTTT. The chain uses TRBV6-1 and TRBJ1-4; D not resolved. CDR1 is MNHNS and CDR2 is SASEGT in the germline V gene. Between the trimmed V and J ends, which lost 3 bases and 6 bases, there was a span of 11 bases. CDR3 length: 14 amino acids.

The V call is TRBV28, the J call TRBJ1-5; D remains ambiguous. Germline V lookup: CDR1 MDHEN, CDR2 SYDVKM. V dropped 3 bases and J dropped 1 base, with 4 bases sitting between them. There are 13 residues in the CDR3. In DNA form, the CDR3 reads TGTGCCAGCAGTTTGGGCAGCAATCAGCCCCAGCATTTT. Its translation: CASSLGSNQPQHF. The entire variable domain, with the rest obtained from reference TRBV28 and TRBJ1-5, is as follows: DVKVTQSSRYLVKRTGEKVFLECVQDMDHENMFWYRQDPGLGLRLIYFSYDVKMKEKGDIPEGYSVSREKKERFSLILESASTNQTSMYLCASSLGSNQPQHFGDGTRLSIL.

The J gene is TRBJ1-6, the V gene TRBV12-5, with 7 positions matching TRBD1. Germline V gene sequence: CDR1 LGHNT, CDR2 FRNRAP. V lost 1 base and J lost 8; bases outside the gene matches: 2. CDR3 length equals 14 residues. The CDR3 coding sequence is TGTGCTAGTGGTTTGGGACAGGGAGATTCACCCCTCCACTTT. Translated, it gives CASGLGQGDSPLHF.

V is TRBV24-1 and J is TRBJ1-3; maybe TRBD1 (6 bases). The CDR3 covers 10 residues. Germline CDR1 KGHDR, CDR2 SFDVKD. V was shortened by 11 bases and J by 9 bases, with 10 bases between the two germline ends. The CDR3 bases are TGTGCCAGACAGGCGTTCACCATATATTTT. It translates to CARQAFTIYF.

In nucleotides, the CDR3 is TGTGCCAGCAGCTTTGGAGTCTACGAGCAGTACTTC. It translates to CASSFGVYEQYF. This sequence joins TRBV11-2 and TRBJ2-7; D is uncertain. The CDR3 has 12 residues. The germline gives CDR1 SGHAT, CDR2 FQNNGV. V was cut by 3 bases and J by 3 bases, with 6 bases left in between. Filled out from reference TRBV11-2 and TRBJ2-7, the complete variable domain reads EAGVAQSPRYKIIEKRQSVAFWCNPISGHATLYWYQQILGQGPKLLIQFQNNGVVDDSQLPKDRFSAERLKGVDSTLKIQPAKLEDSAVYLCASSFGVYEQYFGPGTRLTVT.

The CDR3 loop reads CASSQTGSYTEAFF. DNA of the CDR3: TGTGCCAGCAGCCAAACAGGGTCGTACACTGAAGCTTTCTTT. The J gene is TRBJ1-1, the V gene TRBV7-9, with a possible D match to TRBD1 (6 bases). Trimming removed 5 bases from V and 3 bases from J, with 13 bases in between. There are 14 residues in the CDR3. In germline, CDR1 is SEHNR, CDR2 FQNEAQ (reference sequence).

CDR3 DNA: TGTGCCACCAGCAGACCGGGACAGTTGAGCTACGAGCAGTACTTC. Encoded protein: CATSRPGQLSYEQYF. The chain joins TRBV15 to TRBJ2-7; TRBD1 matches at 7 bases. The CDR3 consists of 15 residues. Unmatched junction bases numbered 7, after V lost 2 bases and J lost 3 bases. Germline loops: CDR1 LNHNV, CDR2 YYDKDF (reference sequence). Filled out from reference TRBV15 and TRBJ2-7, the complete variable domain reads DAMVIQNPRYQVTQFGKPVTLSCSQTLNHNVMYWYQQKSSQAPKLLFHYYDKDFNNEADTPDNFQSRRPNTSFCFLDIRSPGLGDTAMYLCATSRPGQLSYEQYFGPGTRLTVT.

The rearrangement uses TRBV6-6 and TRBJ2-5; a possible D gene is TRBD2 (5 bases). Germline loops: CDR1 MNHNY, CDR2 SVGAGI (reference sequence). Trimming stripped 0 bases from V and 4 bases from J, with 9 bases between. The CDR3 loop spans 14 amino acids. The CDR3 spells CASSYSTGRETQYF. CDR3 nucleotides: TGTGCCAGCAGTTACTCTACGGGGAGAGAGACCCAGTACTTC.

The chain joins TRBV7-8 to TRBJ1-2; 7 nucleotides agree with TRBD1. V was clipped by 4 bases and J by 3 bases; unmatched bases: 8. The CDR3 consists of 15 residues. Germline V gives CDR1 SGHVS, CDR2 FQNEAQ. The CDR3 is CASSSRAGQHYGYTF. The CDR3 DNA sequence: TGTGCCAGCAGCTCGAGGGCGGGACAGCACTATGGCTACACCTTC. Full variable domain (remainder filled in from reference TRBV7-8 and TRBJ1-2): GAGVSQSPRYKVAKRGQDVALRCDPISGHVSLFWYQQALGQGPEFLTYFQNEAQLDKSGLPSDRFFAERPEGSVSTLKIQRTQQEDSAVYLCASSSRAGQHYGYTFGSGTRLTVV.